This T cell receptor beta chain was documented in a study of graft-versus-host responses after intestinal transplantation. The overall study: Multivisceral, liver-intestinal, or isolated intestinal transplants were received by the recipients. Recipients were all induced with anti-thymocyte globulin, then given tacrolimus and steroids for 3 to 4 years. General study points: In recipient marrow, GvH clones were found, and some appeared first in ileum or blood. The study associated peak circulating GvH clone levels with early post-transplant HvG declines.

The CDR3 extends over 14 amino acids. V shed 1 base and J 2 bases; nucleotides not matched to a gene: 0. From germline, CDR1 is LGHNA and CDR2 YNFKEQ. Here immunoSEQ multiplex PCR was the method, and the copy in TCRdb shows in-frame clones only, minus some. The table has roughly 100,000 clones, roughly 91% seen once. This clone has a handful of counts. Its antigen remains unknown. The J gene is TRBJ2-7, the V gene TRBV4-2; 9 nucleotides align to TRBD1. This sample comprised unstimulated CD4+ T cells sorted from spleen or lymph node cells, obtained before transplant. The clonotype comes from a human donor who was the organ donor for an intestinal transplant. Written as DNA, the CDR3 is TGTGCCAGCAGCCAAGGACAGGGGGCCTACGAGCAGTACTTC. Encoded protein: CASSQGQGAYEQYF.